The entry below gives a single TCR beta chain sequence along with its context. Its antigen is unknown. Per-base qualities were not stored, and no clone one base away is much larger. Spanning cysteine to phenylalanine, the CDR3 consists of 13 amino acids. Just CDR3 DNA is preserved here, 39 bases in frame from base 1. Based on the germline V gene, the CDR1 and CDR2 sequences are SGHAT and FQNNGV. A distance of 9 bases separates the germline ends of V and J, which lose 4 bases and 2 bases respectively. This sample was included in a study of early T cells in non-severe SARS-CoV-2 infection (TCRdb year 2021). Turning to the overall study: Bulk RNA from unsorted whole blood was used for TCR sequencing, so alpha and beta chains could not be paired. What the study reported, not specific to this receptor: VDJdb matching was skewed toward anti-spike CD8 responses and likely underestimated virus-specific expansions by missing private and CD4 specificities.

Library generation was performed with 5' RACE. TCRdb shows the sequencer as NextSeq 500. In the TCR library protocol, unique molecular identifiers were attached to individual cDNA molecules to correct for PCR bias and sequencing error. Both TCR alpha and beta chains were sequenced, and tight co-correlation was observed between alpha and beta sequence abundances in each sample. In the authors' own workflow: V gene, J gene and CDR3 annotation of TCR sequences was performed with Decombinator V4. Expanded TCRs were defined as changing significantly between any two time points under a Poisson model with p below 0.0001. TCR abundances were normalised to the total number of TCRs sequenced in each sample and reported as counts per million. TRAV1-2 paired with TRAJ12, TRAJ20 or TRAJ33 defined MAIT TCRs, while TRAV10 paired with TRAJ18 defined iNKT TCRs. VDJdb, accessed on 1 November 2021, was searched for TCRs annotated for CMV, EBV and SARS-CoV-2, and TCRs annotated for more than one antigen were excluded. In-frame beta chains were kept once TCRdb had trimmed the public reads at Q25 with fastp and called clones with MiXCR. Under each unique CDR3 protein, matching rows form one entry showing the most common genes and DNA. TCRdb's processing, not the study's, gives the V and J calls here. The sample table holds 99,000 or so distinct CDR3 sequences, of which approximately 15% were seen once. The ten largest account for around 1.3% of the sample.

The study was a case-control design nested within a healthcare worker cohort in London, UK, with weekly nasopharyngeal swab PCR tests and blood sampling. Healthcare workers were enrolled in the week of the UK lockdown, from 23 to 31 March 2020, and were followed every week for up to roughly 16 weeks. The chain links TRBV11-2 with TRBJ2-7; no confident D gene assignment can be made. The sequenced sample was whole blood. The TCR sequence derives from an adult who was a healthcare worker with PCR-confirmed SARS-CoV-2 infection or an uninfected control (not recorded which). Here the CDR3 is given as CASSSSSTYEQYF. The DNA sequence follows: TGTGCCAGCAGCTCCTCTAGTACCTACGAGCAGTACTTC.